This entry describes one TCR beta chain. What it binds is unknown. The entry originates in a study of cytomegalovirus exposure and HLA in healthy donors. V trimming: 5 bases; J trimming: 5 bases; junction bases outside the gene matches: 3. In germline, CDR1 is SGHVS, CDR2 FQNEAQ. The CDR3 extends over 13 amino acids. A multiplex PCR was run with 60 Vbeta primers and 13 Jbeta primers. Repertoires were generated with immunoSEQ multiplex PCR, while TCRdb's copy carries only in-frame clones and drops some. The sample has tens of thousands of clones, approximately 83% seen once. Study-wide results and limits: Later findings reportedly placed an Asian-associated ancestry cluster below the roughly 700-donor mean for N-insertions. DRB1 had the most TCR associations and HLA-C the fewest, a later analysis found, with rates varying by HLA locus.

Every donor was a healthy person donating bone marrow. These donors counted as nominally healthy when sampled, but unrecorded immune exposures were likely. This chain uses TRBV7-8 with TRBJ2-1; 7 nucleotides match TRBD2. The origin of this receptor is a man in his forties or fifties in good health and CMV-seronegative. The sequencing sample was made of PBMCs. CDR3 coding DNA: TGTGCCAGCAGCCGGACTAGGGACAATGAGCAGTTCTTC. It specifies CASSRTRDNEQFF.